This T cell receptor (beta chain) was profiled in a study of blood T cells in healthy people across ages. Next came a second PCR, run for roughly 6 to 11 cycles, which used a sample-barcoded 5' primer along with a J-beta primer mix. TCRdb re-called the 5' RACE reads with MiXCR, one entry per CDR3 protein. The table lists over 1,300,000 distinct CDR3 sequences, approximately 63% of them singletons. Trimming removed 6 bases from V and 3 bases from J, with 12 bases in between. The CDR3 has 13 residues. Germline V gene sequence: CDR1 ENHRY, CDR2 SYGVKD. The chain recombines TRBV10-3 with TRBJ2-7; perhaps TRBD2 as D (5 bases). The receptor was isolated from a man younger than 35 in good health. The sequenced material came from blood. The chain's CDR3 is CAISPGSGYEQYF. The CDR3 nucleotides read TGTGCCATCAGCCCGGGATCGGGCTACGAGCAGTACTTC.